The clone carrying this T cell receptor (beta chain) was seen more than once but under ten times. The antigen is undetermined. This CDR3 contains 16 residues. Germline V gives CDR1 SGHRS, CDR2 YFSETQ. The V end lost 4 bases, the J end lost 0 bases, and 15 bases lay between the germline ends. The data originate from a study of beta chain features in type 1 diabetes. Study results and limitations: There were fewer insertions and more deletions at the VDJ junctions of type 1 diabetes patients. It was possible that PCR favored shorter templates, equally so in patients and controls. In every one of the four CD4+ subsets, TCRB CDR3s were moderately but significantly shorter in Type 1 diabetes patients.

Reverse transcription of all isolated RNA meant that expressed TCRB transcripts were sequenced. Assay: immunoSEQ multiplex PCR; the TCRdb copy retains only in-frame clones and omits some. Of 300,000 to 350,000 clones listed, roughly 13% are singletons. The chain combines TRBV5-1 with TRBJ2-3, with D possibly matching TRBD2 (6 bases). Material for sequencing was naive CD4+ T cells from blood. The receptor comes from a woman under 30 with type 1 diabetes. The CDR3 sequence is CASSHLAGTSTDTQYF. Here the CDR3 DNA reads TGCGCCAGCAGCCACCTGGCGGGGACTAGCACAGATACGCAGTATTTT.